The 13 T cell receptor beta chains presented below share a single source sample, sequenced in a study of blood T cell repertoires in COVID-19. Generated by immunoSEQ multiplex PCR, the TCRdb table keeps only in-frame clones and is missing some. The sample has some 120,000 clones; 87% are singletons. Sequencing was carried out using peripheral blood. The origin of the receptors is a woman aged 60 to 75 with acute or convalescent COVID-19.

There are a few counts of this clone. The chain employs TRBV29-1 and TRBJ1-2; TRBD1 is a possible D gene (6 bases). The CDR3 contains 13 residues. V gave up 4 bases and J gave up 8 bases, with 17 bases separating them. The germline gives CDR1 SQVTM, CDR2 ANQGSEA. For the CDR3, the DNA is TGCAGCGTTGTATTTCCACAGGGCGGAGGCTACACCTTC. The encoded protein is CSVVFPQGGGYTF.

Concerning this clone itself: The same CDR3 arises from other DNA sequences in this sample as well. V gene TRBV2 combines with J gene TRBJ1-5, with a weak D call TRBD1 (6 bases). V was clipped by 3 bases and J by 7 bases, with 13 bases between them. CDR1 and CDR2 (germline): SNHLY, FYNNEI. The CDR3 covers 14 residues. The CDR3 sequence: CASSDRGVGQPQHF. Written as DNA, the CDR3 is TGTGCCAGCAGTGACAGGGGCGTTGGACAGCCCCAGCATTTT.

V and J are TRBV9 and TRBJ1-2; TRBD1 is a possible D gene (6 bases). There are 15 residues in the CDR3. Germline CDR1 and CDR2: SGDLS and YYNGEE. The V gene lost 0 bases and the J gene lost 0 bases, with 9 bases spanning the gap. This CDR3 reads CASSVGQGTNYGYTF. The DNA of the CDR3 is TGTGCCAGCAGCGTAGGTCAGGGGACTAACTATGGCTACACCTTC.

V is TRBV2 and J is TRBJ1-4; maybe TRBD1 (6 bases). CDR3 length: 14 residues. Trimming removed 2 bases at V and 6 bases at J, with 10 bases between. The germline V gene encodes CDR1 SNHLY and CDR2 FYNNEI. The CDR3 DNA reads TGTGCCAGCAGTGAATCCAGGGGCGATGAAAAACTGTTTTTT. Its translation is CASSESRGDEKLFF. Full variable domain (remainder filled in from reference TRBV2 and TRBJ1-4): EPEVTQTPSHQVTQMGQEVILRCVPISNHLYFYWYRQILGQKVEFLVSFYNNEISEKSEIFDDQFSVERPDGSNFTLKIRSTKLEDSAMYFCASSESRGDEKLFFGSGTQLSVL.

J is TRBJ1-2 and V is TRBV28, with D perhaps TRBD1 (5 bases). The CDR3 length is 13 residues. The V gene's germline CDR1 is MDHEN and CDR2 SYDVKM. Trimming took 5 bases from V and 5 from J, leaving 12 bases between them. The CDR3 nucleotides are TGTGCCAGCAGTCGACAGCGCCGGTATGGCTACACCTTC. Translation: CASSRQRRYGYTF.

The gene calls are TRBV9 and TRBJ2-4; 7 nucleotides match TRBD2. CDR1 and CDR2 (germline): SGDLS, YYNGEE. This CDR3 spans 15 amino acids. J was trimmed by 5 bases and V by 3 bases; bases with no gene match: 8. The CDR3 here is CASSARAGQENIQYF. In DNA, the CDR3 is TGTGCCAGCAGCGCCAGAGCGGGGCAGGAAAACATTCAGTACTTC.

This chain connects TRBV18 to TRBJ1-1; TRBD1 might be the D (5 bases). V was clipped by 6 bases and J by 4 bases, with 12 bases between them. Germline values: CDR1 KGHSH, CDR2 LQKENI. This CDR3 region has 13 residues. In DNA, the CDR3 is TGTGCCAGCTCCCAAGACAGATCCACTGAAGCTTTCTTT. As protein: CASSQDRSTEAFF.

The chain couples TRBV6-5 to TRBJ1-2, with a tentative D call TRBD1 (5 bases). The germline V gene encodes CDR1 MNHEY and CDR2 SVGAGI. The CDR3 covers 13 residues. V shed 6 bases and J shed 4 bases, with 12 bases lying between them. The CDR3 loop reads CASRPRRGYGYTF. The CDR3 DNA is TGTGCCAGCAGACCCCGGAGGGGCTATGGCTACACCTTC.

The genes are TRBV7-2 and TRBJ2-1; D call uncertain. Trimming stripped 0 bases from V and 4 bases from J, with 10 bases between. There are 15 residues in the CDR3. Per the germline V gene, CDR1 is SGHTA and CDR2 is FQGNSA. The CDR3 DNA follows: TGTGCCAGCAGCTTAGCGCGAACCTCATACAATGAGCAGTTCTTC. Protein product: CASSLARTSYNEQFF.

The chain couples TRBV2 to TRBJ1-2; D is perhaps TRBD1 (6 bases). Germline V gene lookup returns CDR1 SNHLY and CDR2 FYNNEI. The CDR3 has 14 residues. Trimming removed 7 bases at V and 4 bases at J, with 16 bases between. CDR3 region: CASTRDNLAYGYTF. For the CDR3, the DNA is TGTGCCAGCACTAGGGACAACCTCGCCTATGGCTACACCTTC.

The rearrangement uses TRBV6-1 and TRBJ1-6; D possibly corresponds to TRBD1 (6 bases). The CDR3 sequence is 15 residues long. Germline assignment: CDR1 MNHNS and CDR2 SASEGT. V was trimmed by 2 bases and J by 4 bases, leaving 9 bases between them. The DNA for the CDR3 is TGTGCCAGCAGTGAACTTCAGGGGTATAATTCACCCCTCCACTTT. Its protein product is CASSELQGYNSPLHF.

This clone showed up just a few times. The rearrangement joins TRBV19 to TRBJ2-2, with 10 bases that match TRBD2. The trim removed 2 bases at V and 7 bases at J, leaving 4 bases unmatched. CDR1 is LNHDA, CDR2 SQIVND, per germline (reference sequence). This CDR3 is built from 15 residues. This CDR3 is CASSIQREGRGELFF. The CDR3 nucleotides read TGTGCCAGTAGTATACAGCGGGAGGGCCGCGGGGAGCTGTTTTTT.

The chain carries TRBV19 and TRBJ1-1, with D perhaps matching TRBD1 (5 bases). Germline lookup yields CDR1 LNHDA and CDR2 SQIVND (reference sequence). Trimming took off 8 bases at V and 0 bases at J, with 10 bases between the two ends. This CDR3 region has 13 residues. The CDR3 sequence is CASGGHLNTEAFF. The CDR3 coding sequence is TGTGCCAGTGGTGGACATTTGAACACTGAAGCTTTCTTT.